Listed below are T cell receptor beta chains from one sample, sequenced in a study of blood T cell repertoires in COVID-19. Assay: immunoSEQ multiplex PCR; the TCRdb copy retains only in-frame clones and omits some. The sample lists roughly 330,000 clones, around 90% occurring once. Specimen: PBMCs or T cells enriched from blood (not recorded which). The receptors were gathered from a man between 25 and 39 years old who had recovered from COVID-19. CDR3s include the opening cysteine and the closing phenylalanine or tryptophan. Each record gives: V gene, CDR3 length, J gene, D gene, CDR3 protein. D genes are given only for firm matches.

>TRBV5-8|14|TRBJ1-2|NA
CASSLVAGGYGYTF
>TRBV5-6|15|TRBJ2-7|TRBD1
CASSSGTGAFYEQYF
>TRBV19|15|TRBJ2-2|TRBD1
CASSGTGGNLGELFF
>TRBV3-1/TRBV3-2|13|TRBJ1-1|NA
CASSQNTGPEAFF
>TRBV5-1|14|TRBJ1-1|NA
CASSLFDRNTEAFF
>TRBV28|16|TRBJ1-5|NA
CASSLAGESFNQPQHF
>TRBV28|15|TRBJ2-1|TRBD1
CASRRPGQGAGEQFF
>TRBV9|14|TRBJ1-6|NA
CASSVRRDNSPLHF
>TRBV7-9|17|TRBJ2-1|TRBD2
CASSPTTSGGAYNEQFF
>TRBV6-5|13|TRBJ2-7|NA
CASSPQGSHEQYF
>TRBV27|14|TRBJ1-2|TRBD1
CASSLRTGDYGYTF
>TRBV10-3|14|TRBJ1-1|NA
CAISESTGNTEAFF
>TRBV19|14|TRBJ2-5|TRBD1
CATQDRGLRETQYF
>TRBV5-6|15|TRBJ2-5|TRBD2
CASSLVGLGGETQYF
>TRBV10-1|15|TRBJ2-1|TRBD2
CASSGSSGGYNEQFF
>TRBV10-1|13|TRBJ2-1|NA
CASSERSADEQFF
>TRBV5-6|16|TRBJ1-3|NA
CASSWRTPGGRNTIYF
>TRBV9|13|TRBJ2-7|NA
CASSAGTNYEQYF
>TRBV28|16|TRBJ1-1|NA
CASSGRKGGLNTEAFF
>TRBV27|14|TRBJ2-1|NA
CASRKGDSYNEQFF
>TRBV5-6|14|TRBJ2-7|NA
CASSFGAGTYEQYF
>TRBV6-5|13|TRBJ2-1|TRBD2
CASRAHGGNEQFF
>TRBV9|14|TRBJ1-6|NA
CASSPQEAKTPLHF
>TRBV2|15|TRBJ2-7|NA
CASSERTSGHYEQYF
>TRBV7-6|15|TRBJ1-3|TRBD1
CASGLKAGGGNTIYF
>TRBV6-1|15|TRBJ2-7|NA
CASSERRGAPHEQYF
>TRBV7-2|16|TRBJ1-6|NA
CASSLLAGSLGPSLHF
>TRBV6-4|13|TRBJ1-2|TRBD1
CASSATGTAGYTF
>TRBV27|16|TRBJ1-1|TRBD1
CASSLWPGGAATEAFF